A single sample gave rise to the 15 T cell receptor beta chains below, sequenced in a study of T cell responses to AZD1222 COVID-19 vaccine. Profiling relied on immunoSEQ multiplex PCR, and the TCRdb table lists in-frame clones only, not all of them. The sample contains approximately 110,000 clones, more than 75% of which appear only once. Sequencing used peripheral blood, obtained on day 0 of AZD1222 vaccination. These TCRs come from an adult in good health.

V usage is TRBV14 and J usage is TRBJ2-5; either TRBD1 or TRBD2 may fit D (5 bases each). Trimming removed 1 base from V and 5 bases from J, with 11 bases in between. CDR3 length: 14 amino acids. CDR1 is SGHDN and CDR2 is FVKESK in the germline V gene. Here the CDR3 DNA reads TGTGCCAGCAGCCAAGGCCGGGGACCGGAGACCCAGTACTTC. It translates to CASSQGRGPETQYF.

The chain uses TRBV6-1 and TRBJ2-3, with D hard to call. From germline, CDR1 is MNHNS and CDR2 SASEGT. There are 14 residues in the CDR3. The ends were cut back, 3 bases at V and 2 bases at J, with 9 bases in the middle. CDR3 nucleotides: TGTGCCAGCAGTGATCGCCCAGCCACAGATACGCAGTATTTT. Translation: CASSDRPATDTQYF.

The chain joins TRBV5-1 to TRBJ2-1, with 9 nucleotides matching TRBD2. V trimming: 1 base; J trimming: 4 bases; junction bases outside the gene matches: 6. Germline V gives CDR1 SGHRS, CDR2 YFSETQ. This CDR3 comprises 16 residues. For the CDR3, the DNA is TGCGCCAGCAGCTTGTCGCCTAGCGGGGTTTACAATGAGCAGTTCTTC. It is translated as CASSLSPSGVYNEQFF.

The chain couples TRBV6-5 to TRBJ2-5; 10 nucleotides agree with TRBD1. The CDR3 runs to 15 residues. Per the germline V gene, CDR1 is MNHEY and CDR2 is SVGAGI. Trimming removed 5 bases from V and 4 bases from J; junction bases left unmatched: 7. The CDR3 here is CASSRDRGYRETQYF. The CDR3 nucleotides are TGTGCCAGCAGTAGGGACAGGGGCTATAGAGAGACCCAGTACTTC.

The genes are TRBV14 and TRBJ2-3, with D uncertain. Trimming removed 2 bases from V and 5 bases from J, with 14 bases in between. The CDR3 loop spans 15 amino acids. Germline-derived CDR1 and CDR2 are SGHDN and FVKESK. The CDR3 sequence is CASSQFRHNGDTQYF. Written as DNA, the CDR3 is TGTGCCAGCAGCCAATTTCGGCACAACGGAGATACGCAGTATTTT.

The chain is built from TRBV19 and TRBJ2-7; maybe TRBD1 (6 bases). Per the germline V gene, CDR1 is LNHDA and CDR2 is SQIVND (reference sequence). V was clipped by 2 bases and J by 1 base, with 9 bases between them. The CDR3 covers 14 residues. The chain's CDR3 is CASSISGQSYEQYF. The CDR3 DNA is TGTGCCAGTAGTATATCTGGACAGTCCTACGAGCAGTACTTC.

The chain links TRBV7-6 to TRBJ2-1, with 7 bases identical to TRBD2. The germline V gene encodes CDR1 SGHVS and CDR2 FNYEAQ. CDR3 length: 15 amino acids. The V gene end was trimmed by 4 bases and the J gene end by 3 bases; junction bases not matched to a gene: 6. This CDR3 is CASSSGLVLYNEQFF. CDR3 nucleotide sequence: TGTGCCAGCAGCTCCGGACTAGTGCTCTACAATGAGCAGTTCTTC.

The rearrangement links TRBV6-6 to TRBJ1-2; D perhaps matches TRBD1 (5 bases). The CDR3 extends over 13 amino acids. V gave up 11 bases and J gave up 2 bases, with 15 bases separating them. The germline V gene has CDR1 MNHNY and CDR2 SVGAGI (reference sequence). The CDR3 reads CAGASDSNYGYTF. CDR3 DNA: TGTGCCGGAGCAAGCGACAGCAACTATGGCTACACCTTC.

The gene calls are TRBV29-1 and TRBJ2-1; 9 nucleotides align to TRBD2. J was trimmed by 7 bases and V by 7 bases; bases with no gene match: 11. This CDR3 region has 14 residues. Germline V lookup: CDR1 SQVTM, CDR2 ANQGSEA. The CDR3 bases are TGCAGCGCGTTAGCGGGGGCGACTACAAATGAGCAGTTCTTC. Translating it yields CSALAGATTNEQFF.

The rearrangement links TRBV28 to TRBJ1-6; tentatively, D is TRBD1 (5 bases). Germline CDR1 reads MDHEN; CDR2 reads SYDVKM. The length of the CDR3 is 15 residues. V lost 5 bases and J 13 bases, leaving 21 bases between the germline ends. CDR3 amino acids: CASSPLVRGRSPLHF. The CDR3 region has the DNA TGTGCCAGCAGTCCACTAGTACGGGGACGATCTCCCCTCCACTTT.

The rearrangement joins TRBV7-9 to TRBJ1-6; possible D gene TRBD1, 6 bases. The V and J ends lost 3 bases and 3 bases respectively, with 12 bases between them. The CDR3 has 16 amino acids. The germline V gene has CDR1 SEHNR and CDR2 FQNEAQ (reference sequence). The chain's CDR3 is CASSFRGLLYNSPLHF. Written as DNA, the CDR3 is TGTGCCAGCAGCTTTCGGGGGCTCCTCTATAATTCACCCCTCCACTTT.

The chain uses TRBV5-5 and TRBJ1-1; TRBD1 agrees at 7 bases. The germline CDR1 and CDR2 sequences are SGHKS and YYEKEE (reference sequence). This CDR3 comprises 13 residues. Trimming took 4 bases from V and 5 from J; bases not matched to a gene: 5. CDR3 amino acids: CASSGTGETEAFF. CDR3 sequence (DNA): TGTGCCAGCAGCGGCACAGGGGAGACTGAAGCTTTCTTT.

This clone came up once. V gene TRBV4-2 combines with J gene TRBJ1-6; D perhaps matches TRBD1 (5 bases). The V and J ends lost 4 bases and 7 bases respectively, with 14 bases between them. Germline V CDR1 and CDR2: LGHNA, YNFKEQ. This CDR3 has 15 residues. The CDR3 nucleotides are TGTGCCAGCAGCCGAGAGCAGGGCCCAAATTCACCCCTCCACTTT. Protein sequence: CASSREQGPNSPLHF.

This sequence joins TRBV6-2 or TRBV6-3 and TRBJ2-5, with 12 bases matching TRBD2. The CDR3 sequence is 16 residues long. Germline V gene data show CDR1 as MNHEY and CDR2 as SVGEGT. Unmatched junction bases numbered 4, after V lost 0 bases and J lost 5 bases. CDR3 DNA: TGTGCCAGCAGTTACTCGACTAGCGGGGGTTTGGAGACCCAGTACTTC. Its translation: CASSYSTSGGLETQYF.

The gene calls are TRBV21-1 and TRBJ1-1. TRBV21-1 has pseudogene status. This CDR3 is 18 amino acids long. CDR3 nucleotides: TGTGCCAGCAGCAAAGCGCTAAGGGCCCGGGGGGTAAGCACTGAAGCTTTCTTT. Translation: CASSKALRARGVSTEAFF.